This paragraph reports one T cell receptor (beta chain). Germline V gene data show CDR1 as SGHRS and CDR2 as YFSETQ. Trimming shortened V by 3 bases and J by 0 bases, and 16 bases separated the two germline ends. The CDR3 sequence is 18 residues long. This specimen comes from a study of technical replicates of blood from several donors. Only in-frame clones appear in the TCRdb table, and some are missing; sequencing was by immunoSEQ multiplex PCR. The data contain 40,000 to 60,000 clones, around 83% of them singletons. The chain couples TRBV5-1 to TRBJ1-6; D remains ambiguous. The origin of this receptor is a human donor in good health. Some clones in this sample may be carry-over from other donors' samples. Source material: PBMCs. CDR3 DNA sequence: TGCGCCAGCAGCTCTACTAGGCCGGACTACTCCTATAATTCACCCCTCCACTTT. Protein product: CASSSTRPDYSYNSPLHF.